The 15 T cell receptor beta chains given below trace back to one sample, sequenced in a study of cytomegalovirus exposure and HLA in healthy donors. 13 Jbeta primers and 60 Vbeta primers were used for the PCR. Clones were read by immunoSEQ multiplex PCR, and TCRdb kept only the in-frame ones, dropping some. This sample has 100,000 to 150,000 clones, with about two thirds found just once. Sequenced input: PBMCs. These receptors came from a man aged 25-40 years in good health and CMV-seronegative.

The rearrangement joins TRBV4-2 to TRBJ2-3, with D tentatively TRBD2 (7 bases). Germline-derived CDR1 and CDR2 are LGHNA and YNFKEQ. The CDR3 sequence is 16 residues long. The ends were cut back, 1 base at V and 5 bases at J, with 16 bases in the middle. The CDR3 nucleotides are TGTGCCAGCAGCCAAGTGGGGCGGGGGCGCTTAGATACGCAGTATTTT. Translation: CASSQVGRGRLDTQYF.

The rearrangement joins TRBV5-6 to TRBJ2-3; 7 positions match TRBD2. The V gene end was trimmed by 4 bases and the J gene end by 4 bases; junction bases not matched to a gene: 9. Germline assignment: CDR1 SGHDT and CDR2 YYEEEE. The CDR3 has 15 residues. CDR3 DNA sequence: TGTGCCAGCAGCCTCGGGGAGCGGGGCCCAGATACGCAGTATTTT. Protein product: CASSLGERGPDTQYF.

The chain links TRBV2 to TRBJ2-7; 7 bases map to TRBD1. The CDR3 has 14 residues. In germline, CDR1 is SNHLY, CDR2 FYNNEI. The junction had 11 bases not matched to a gene; V was cut back by 8 bases and J by 4 bases. The chain's CDR3 is CASERRDRPYEQYF. As DNA, the CDR3 is TGTGCCAGCGAACGCCGGGACAGACCTTACGAGCAGTACTTC.

In its sample, this clone was seen a few times. The rearrangement joins TRBV7-9 to TRBJ1-2; D perhaps matches TRBD1 (6 bases). CDR3 size: 15 residues. Trimming shortened V by 0 bases and J by 5 bases, and 13 bases separated the two germline ends. In germline, CDR1 is SEHNR, CDR2 FQNEAQ (reference sequence). As DNA, the CDR3 is TGTGCCAGCAGCTTAGCAGCTGCAGGGGATTATGGCTACACCTTC. This encodes CASSLAAAGDYGYTF.

The rearrangement links TRBV5-1 to TRBJ1-3, with D unresolved. The CDR3 totals 14 residues. Deletions cut 7 bases from V and 0 bases from J, with 11 bases between. Germline V gene lookup returns CDR1 SGHRS and CDR2 YFSETQ. CDR3 sequence: CASAGRSSGNTIYF. In DNA, the CDR3 is TGCGCCAGCGCTGGGAGGAGCTCTGGAAACACCATATATTTT.

The V gene is TRBV4-2, the J gene TRBJ1-1; 8 nucleotides line up with TRBD1. CDR3 size: 16 residues. Losses at the gene ends were 0 bases for V and 4 bases for J; bases not matched to a gene: 7. The V gene's germline CDR1 is LGHNA and CDR2 YNFKEQ. The CDR3: CASSQDIGQGGTEAFF. DNA for the CDR3: TGTGCCAGCAGCCAAGATATCGGACAGGGCGGCACTGAAGCTTTCTTT.

The chain recombines TRBV6-5 with TRBJ2-7; D possibly corresponds to TRBD1 (6 bases). There are 12 residues in the CDR3. The V gene's germline CDR1 is MNHEY and CDR2 SVGAGI. Trimming stripped 5 bases from V and 6 bases from J, with 11 bases between. The CDR3 sequence is CASSNNRVEQYF. The CDR3 DNA follows: TGTGCCAGCAGTAACAACAGGGTCGAGCAGTACTTC.

This chain uses TRBV1 with TRBJ1-6. TRBV1 is labeled a pseudogene. The CDR3 spans 15 residues. The DNA of the CDR3 is TGCACCAGGATGCCCCGGGTCGGATACCATTCACCCCTCCACTTT. Amino acid sequence: CTRMPRVGYHSPLHF.

The gene calls are TRBV5-1 and TRBJ2-5; TRBD1 matches at 7 bases. The tail of the sequence fits TRBJ2-7 better, so the J call may be wrong. Germline V CDR1 and CDR2: SGHRS, YFSETQ. The CDR3 spans 16 residues. The CDR3 is CASSRKLPGGGYEQYF. The CDR3 DNA reads as TGCGCCAGCAGCCGGAAACTTCCAGGGGGTGGGTACGAGCAGTACTTC.

This rearrangement joins TRBV7-3 to TRBJ2-3, with no clear D. CDR1 is SGHTA, CDR2 FQGTGA, per germline. This CDR3 region has 16 residues. Deletions cut 5 bases from V and 1 base from J, with 16 bases between. The CDR3 loop is CASSPGGVGGTDTQYF. CDR3 nucleotides: TGTGCCAGCAGCCCCGGTGGCGTGGGCGGCACAGATACGCAGTATTTT.

The chain couples TRBV28 to TRBJ2-1; TRBD2 might be the D (6 bases). V dropped 3 bases and J dropped 5 bases, with 17 bases sitting between them. Germline CDR1 reads MDHEN; CDR2 reads SYDVKM. The CDR3 totals 16 residues. As DNA, the CDR3 is TGTGCCAGCAGTTTCCCTAGACTAGTTTTGGACAATGAGCAGTTCTTC. Translating gives CASSFPRLVLDNEQFF.

The J gene is TRBJ1-2, the V gene TRBV4-2; D may be TRBD1 (6 bases). Germline CDR1 reads LGHNA; CDR2 reads YNFKEQ. With 0 bases removed from V and 3 bases from J, the gap between germline ends came to 8 bases. CDR3 length equals 14 residues. The CDR3 bases are TGTGCCAGCAGCCAAGAGGGGGCGGACTATGGCTACACCTTC. Translated, it gives CASSQEGADYGYTF.

Turning to this clone: The conserved final phenylalanine or tryptophan is absent from the CDR3, which likely points to a read error. The chain combines TRBV30 with TRBJ1-2, with 8 bases lining up with TRBD1. Germline V lookup: CDR1 GTSNPN, CDR2 SVGIG (reference sequence). The V gene end was trimmed by 5 bases and the J gene end by 5 bases; junction bases not matched to a gene: 13. CDR3 length: 15 amino acids. The CDR3 region has the DNA TGTGCCTGGGCCGGACAGGGTAAAGTAGGGTATGGCTACACCTCC. Protein: CAWAGQGKVGYGYTS.

The table lists this clone with a few counts. CDR3 loop: CASSPTGRGNTIYF. As DNA, the CDR3 is TGTGCCAGTAGCCCGACCGGGAGAGGAAACACCATATATTTT. This chain joins TRBV19 and TRBJ1-3; D is ambiguous. CDR1 is LNHDA and CDR2 is SQIVND in the germline V gene (reference sequence). This CDR3 has 14 amino acids. The V gene lost 6 bases and the J gene lost 4 bases, with 13 bases spanning the gap.

V gene TRBV7-9 combines with J gene TRBJ1-6, with D perhaps TRBD1 (6 bases). V lost 2 bases to trimming and J lost 8 bases, with 16 bases between them. Germline-derived CDR1 and CDR2 are SEHNR and FQNEAQ (reference sequence). This CDR3 contains 16 residues. CDR3 residues: CASSLLGGQFHSPLHF. DNA of the CDR3: TGTGCCAGCAGCTTATTGGGGGGGCAATTTCATTCACCCCTCCACTTT.